These T cell receptor beta chains were read from a single sample in a study of metastatic and nonmetastatic thyroid tumors. TCRdb called clones again from the PCR reads with MiXCR. The sample lists 25,000 to 35,000 clones, 4% to 5% occurring once. Sequenced input: blood. The receptors originated from a female donor with papillary thyroid cancer or a benign thyroid nodule (not recorded which). Some clones in this sample may be carry-over from other donors' samples. Both conserved end residues are trimmed from each CDR3. Rows give clone size only sometimes, using once, few, many, or a class for an expanded clone.

size,V,length,CDR3
many,TRBV19,13,ASTTSGAGPGELF
.,TRBV5-1,14,ASSVRGRSALNEQF
many,TRBV28,15,ASSSYRWIPNTGEPF
many,TRBV2,10,ASSEETYEQY
many,TRBV2,12,ASSENGRFGELF
.,TRBV12-5,12,ASVFGRGFYGYT
medium-sized,TRBV27,13,ASSWLGARDNEQF
few,TRBV6-1,13,ASIRTSGTDNEQF
.,TRBV12-3/TRBV12-4,9,ASSFSTEQF
many,TRBV7-2,12,ASSLRDHNEKLF
many,TRBV3-1,11,ASSHAGNTEAF
few,TRBV6-1,12,ASSYYTGTSSLH
many,TRBV5-4,12,ASSVGLLVDTQY
few,TRBV12-3/TRBV12-4,12,ASSLFGSNQPQH
medium-sized,TRBV19,12,ASSRPGGAYEQY
many,TRBV20-1,15,SARVPGLAGGVYEQF
few,TRBV19,12,ASSIISPGAEAF
few,TRBV20-1,15,SASGGGQGSRTDTQY
many,TRBV2,13,ASSNSGTGGREAF
.,TRBV6-1,13,ASSPIAGGTDTQY
few,TRBV24-1,13,ATSDTGLLANEQF
.,TRBV27,15,ASSLSKAGAITDTQY
few,TRBV5-1,11,ASSLGNNSPLH
many,TRBV4-1,12,ASSPTGRLSPLH
many,TRBV6-1,12,ASYETGDNQPQH
.,TRBV20-1,12,SADRGGLSYEQY
many,TRBV5-4,13,ASSLKDLLNYGYT
many,TRBV30,11,AWSKQDSYEQY
.,TRBV19,14,ASSHPVGGWHQPQH
medium-sized,TRBV27,12,ASSPWGKDNEQF
medium-sized,TRBV28,8,ASSFHEQY